The 30 T cell receptor beta chains below come from one sample, sequenced in a study of siplizumab effects on memory and regulatory T cells. Only in-frame clones appear in the TCRdb table, and some are missing; sequencing was by immunoSEQ multiplex PCR. The sample has about 100,000 clones, around 90% seen once. Input material: CD4+ T cells sorted from blood. The receptors were sampled from a human donor in good health.

The gene calls are TRBV14 and TRBJ2-1, with TRBD2 matching over 9 bases. CDR3 length: 21 amino acids. V gave up 0 bases and J gave up 0 bases; unmatched junction bases: 15. Germline V gene lookup returns CDR1 SGHDN and CDR2 FVKESK. The CDR3 nucleotides read TGTGCCAGCAGCCAAGATCACCAGTTTAGCGGGGGCCCAAGCTCCTACAATGAGCAGTTCTTC. It codes for CASSQDHQFSGGPSSYNEQFF.

V gene TRBV5-4 combines with J gene TRBJ2-6; D is perhaps TRBD1 (6 bases). CDR3 length: 15 amino acids. Germline values: CDR1 SGHNT, CDR2 YYREEE (reference sequence). V gave up 6 bases and J gave up 4 bases, with 14 bases separating them. CDR3 coding DNA: TGTGCCAGCACCAAAACAGGGTCCGGGGCCAACGTCCTGACTTTC. Its protein product is CASTKTGSGANVLTF.

This rearrangement joins TRBV19 to TRBJ1-1, with unresolved D. Germline V gene sequence: CDR1 LNHDA, CDR2 SQIVND (reference sequence). Deletions cut 8 bases from V and 0 bases from J, with 10 bases between. The CDR3 runs to 13 residues. CDR3 nucleotides: TGTGCCAGTGAAAACCCCCTGAACACTGAAGCTTTCTTT. Amino acid sequence: CASENPLNTEAFF.

Note on this clone: At one boundary the junction diverges from the germline segment, which might be a read error. This sequence joins TRBV5-6 and TRBJ2-1; 16 bases are shared with TRBD2. The CDR3 spans 18 residues. The germline CDR1 and CDR2 sequences are SGHDT and YYEEEE. In DNA, the CDR3 is TGTGCCCGCAGCTTGGGACTAGCGGGGGGGAGCTCCTACAATGAGCAGTTCTTC. Amino acid sequence: CARSLGLAGGSSYNEQFF.

The chain couples TRBV18 to TRBJ2-5, with 12 nucleotides matching TRBD1. This CDR3 contains 17 residues. V lost 3 bases to trimming and J lost 5 bases; unmatched junction nucleotides: 10. The germline gives CDR1 KGHSH, CDR2 LQKENI. The CDR3 nucleotides are TGTGCCAGCTCACCTCCCGGGACAGGGGGCTTTGGGGAGACCCAGTACTTC. Translated: CASSPPGTGGFGETQYF.

In nucleotides, the CDR3 is TGCAGCGGGCACGACTTAATCACAGATACGCAGTATTTT. As protein: CSGHDLITDTQYF. This chain uses TRBV29-1 with TRBJ2-3; D remains ambiguous. The CDR3 length is 13 residues. The germline V and J ends were trimmed by 7 bases and 2 bases, with 13 bases remaining between them. Germline V gene data show CDR1 as SQVTM and CDR2 as ANQGSEA.

The rearrangement links TRBV11-1 to TRBJ1-6; TRBD1 matches 7 bases. The V and J ends lost 7 bases and 5 bases, in that order; junction bases with no gene match: 8. The CDR3 sequence is 15 residues long. Germline lookup yields CDR1 SGHAT and CDR2 FQDESV (reference sequence). CDR3 residues: CASTPGTENNSPLHF. As DNA, the CDR3 is TGTGCCAGCACCCCCGGGACAGAAAATAATTCACCCCTCCACTTT.

This clone was recorded only once. The rearrangement uses TRBV15 and TRBJ2-7; 8 bases map to TRBD2. Unmatched junction bases numbered 4, after V lost 0 bases and J lost 3 bases. This CDR3 region has 15 residues. The germline gives CDR1 LNHNV, CDR2 YYDKDF (reference sequence). CDR3 residues: CATSRDRLAGYEQYF. The CDR3 DNA reads as TGTGCCACCAGCAGAGATCGTCTAGCGGGCTACGAGCAGTACTTC.

The chain joins TRBV4-1 to TRBJ2-5; a possible D gene is TRBD2 (6 bases). The CDR3 loop spans 15 amino acids. The V end lost 0 bases, the J end lost 5 bases, and 13 bases lay between the germline ends. Per germline, CDR1 MGHRA and CDR2 YSYEKL. CDR3 sequence reads: CASSQDPTRGETQYF. The CDR3 coding sequence is TGCGCCAGCAGCCAAGACCCGACTAGAGGGGAGACCCAGTACTTC.

The chain uses TRBV27 and TRBJ2-7, with D perhaps TRBD1 (6 bases). The CDR3 has 15 amino acids. The V and J ends lost 4 bases and 2 bases respectively, with 15 bases between them. Germline CDR1 is MNHEY and CDR2 is SMNVEV (reference sequence). For the CDR3, the DNA is TGTGCCAGCAGTTCAAACAGGGTACTTCCCTACGAGCAGTACTTC. It translates to CASSSNRVLPYEQYF.

V usage is TRBV13 and J usage is TRBJ1-2; a weak D match, TRBD1 (6 bases). This CDR3 is built from 13 residues. V was cut by 4 bases and J by 7 bases, with 13 bases left in between. The germline gives CDR1 PRHDT, CDR2 FYEKMQ (reference sequence). CDR3 DNA: TGTGCCAGCAGCTCCTCGGGGGGCCGTGGCTACACCTTC. It codes for CASSSSGGRGYTF.

The genes are TRBV6-5 and TRBJ2-7; weak D call: TRBD1 (5 bases). V gave up 0 bases and J gave up 2 bases, with 11 bases separating them. Germline V lookup: CDR1 MNHEY, CDR2 SVGAGI. This CDR3 spans 15 amino acids. The CDR3 DNA follows: TGTGCCAGCAGTTACTCTGACAGCAGTACCTACGAGCAGTACTTC. It yields the protein CASSYSDSSTYEQYF.

The DNA of the CDR3 is TGTGCCAGACCGGGACAGGGGGATTCCGGGGAGCTGTTTTTT. The encoded protein is CARPGQGDSGELFF. V gene TRBV7-9 combines with J gene TRBJ2-2; TRBD1 matches 11 bases. This CDR3 has 14 residues. Germline CDR1 SEHNR, CDR2 FQNEAQ (reference sequence). After removal of 9 bases from V and 6 bases from J, the junction contained 6 bases not matched to a gene.

This clone was detected only a few times. The J gene is TRBJ2-2, the V gene TRBV27; D perhaps matches TRBD2 (5 bases). The CDR3 spans 12 residues. Germline CDR1 and CDR2: MNHEY and SMNVEV (reference sequence). V was cut by 3 bases and J by 8 bases, with 7 bases left in between. CDR3 sequence reads: CASSFGVGELFF. The CDR3 DNA is TGTGCCAGCAGTTTCGGGGTGGGGGAGCTGTTTTTT.

The rearrangement uses TRBV19 and TRBJ1-5; no definite D call. V was cut by 4 bases and J by 6 bases, with 7 bases left in between. Per the germline V gene, CDR1 is LNHDA and CDR2 is SQIVND (reference sequence). The CDR3 spans 12 residues. The CDR3 nucleotides are TGTGCCAGTAGTAGGGTGTCTCAGCCCCAGCATTTT. Its protein product is CASSRVSQPQHF.

The rearrangement joins TRBV21-1 to TRBJ2-7; TRBD1, as called in the table, went unchecked against the DNA. TRBV21-1 is recorded as a pseudogene. This CDR3 contains 13 residues. CDR3 protein: CATGKTGSYEQYF. As DNA, the CDR3 is TGTGCCACCGGGAAGACAGGGTCCTACGAGCAGTACTTC.

This chain joins TRBV19 and TRBJ2-2, with TRBD2 matching over 8 bases. V was pared by 4 bases and J by 5 bases, with 9 bases of the junction left unmatched. This CDR3 spans 16 amino acids. Germline V lookup: CDR1 LNHDA, CDR2 SQIVND (reference sequence). The CDR3 spells CASSKPGTSRTGELFF. DNA for the CDR3: TGTGCCAGTAGTAAACCCGGGACTAGTCGTACCGGGGAGCTGTTTTTT.

The chain combines TRBV11-2 with TRBJ1-6; D not certain. Germline CDR1 SGHAT, CDR2 FQNNGV. Trimming stripped 0 bases from V and 8 bases from J, with 17 bases between. This CDR3 contains 17 residues. CDR3 region: CASSLEEYPDVYSPLHF. The CDR3 nucleotides read TGTGCCAGCAGCTTAGAGGAATATCCGGACGTGTATTCACCCCTCCACTTT.

J is TRBJ2-7 and V is TRBV6-6, with TRBD1 matching 7 bases. After removal of 5 bases from V and 2 bases from J, the junction contained 9 bases not matched to a gene. CDR3 size: 15 residues. In germline, CDR1 is MNHNY, CDR2 SVGAGI (reference sequence). The DNA for the CDR3 is TGTGCCAGCAGTCACCGGGACAGCTTTACCTACGAGCAGTACTTC. Amino acid sequence: CASSHRDSFTYEQYF.

The CDR3 sequence is CASSQDGLAGGGDTQYF. CDR3 DNA sequence: TGCGCCAGCAGCCAAGATGGACTAGCGGGGGGCGGGGATACGCAGTATTTT. The chain employs TRBV4-1 and TRBJ2-3; 14 bases are a match to TRBD2. The CDR3 is made up of 17 amino acids. The V and J ends lost 0 bases and 6 bases, in that order; junction bases with no gene match: 5. Germline V gene sequence: CDR1 MGHRA, CDR2 YSYEKL.

J is TRBJ2-3 and V is TRBV10-1; perhaps TRBD2 as D (5 bases). This CDR3 has 16 residues. Germline V gives CDR1 WNHNN, CDR2 SYGVQD (reference sequence). V was shortened by 6 bases and J by 0 bases, with 16 bases between the two germline ends. DNA for the CDR3: TGCGCCAGCAGCGCGGTCGGGGAATCTAGCACAGATACGCAGTATTTT. As protein: CASSAVGESSTDTQYF.

The chain carries TRBV5-4 and TRBJ1-1; D ambiguous. Per the germline V gene, CDR1 is SGHNT and CDR2 is YYREEE (reference sequence). The CDR3 contains 14 residues. V lost 0 bases, J lost 1 base, and 7 bases lay in between. The CDR3 here is CASSLAFPNTEAFF. CDR3 in DNA: TGTGCCAGCAGCTTGGCCTTTCCGAACACTGAAGCTTTCTTT.

This clone was seen once. The genes are TRBV7-3 and TRBJ1-2, with D possibly matching TRBD1 (5 bases). The V gene lost 4 bases and the J gene lost 8 bases, with 20 bases spanning the gap. The V gene's germline CDR1 is SGHTA and CDR2 FQGTGA. This CDR3 has 15 amino acids. As DNA, the CDR3 is TGTGCCAGCAGCTCCGAGTCGAGCAGGGCTGGGGGCTACACCTTC. Translation: CASSSESSRAGGYTF.

CDR3 amino acids: CATSRGGSFANEKLFF. The CDR3 coding sequence is TGTGCCACCAGCAGGGGAGGGTCTTTCGCTAATGAAAAACTGTTTTTT. This chain joins TRBV15 and TRBJ1-4; D not certain. The CDR3 contains 16 residues. The germline CDR1 and CDR2 sequences are LNHNV and YYDKDF (reference sequence). Deletions cut 3 bases from V and 3 bases from J, with 14 bases between. The whole variable domain, filled in from reference TRBV15 and TRBJ1-4, reads DAMVIQNPRYQVTQFGKPVTLSCSQTLNHNVMYWYQQKSSQAPKLLFHYYDKDFNNEADTPDNFQSRRPNTSFCFLDIRSPGLGDTAMYLCATSRGGSFANEKLFFGSGTQLSVL.

V usage is TRBV30 and J usage is TRBJ2-3; no reliable D call. The V end lost 4 bases, the J end lost 3 bases, and 5 bases lay between the germline ends. The CDR3 is made up of 11 amino acids. The germline gives CDR1 GTSNPN, CDR2 SVGIG (reference sequence). The CDR3 is CAWIGTDTQYF. The DNA of the CDR3 is TGTGCCTGGATAGGAACAGATACGCAGTATTTT.

This rearrangement joins TRBV19 to TRBJ2-7; D is undetermined. This CDR3 region has 13 residues. Germline V gene data show CDR1 as LNHDA and CDR2 as SQIVND (reference sequence). The ends were cut back, 5 bases at V and 2 bases at J, with 10 bases in the middle. Here the CDR3 DNA reads TGTGCCAGTAGTCCCCTGGGGACCTACGAGCAGTACTTC. Its translation is CASSPLGTYEQYF.

This clone was found once. The CDR3 DNA sequence: TGTGCCAGCAGCACCCGACAAACAGGGACCGGGGAGCTGTTTTTT. It specifies CASSTRQTGTGELFF. The gene calls are TRBV7-2 and TRBJ2-2; weak D call: TRBD1 (6 bases). The CDR3 sequence is 15 residues long. Trimming took 5 bases from V and 5 from J, leaving 15 bases between them. Germline lookup yields CDR1 SGHTA and CDR2 FQGNSA.

V usage is TRBV9 and J usage is TRBJ2-1; TRBD1 aligns across 8 bases. The ends lost 3 bases at V and 4 bases at J; junction bases unmatched: 6. The germline CDR1 and CDR2 sequences are SGDLS and YYNGEE. The CDR3 runs to 15 residues. Written as DNA, the CDR3 is TGTGCCAGCAGCGCACGGACAGGGCTTTACAATGAGCAGTTCTTC. Translated, it gives CASSARTGLYNEQFF.

This clone was found a few times. The V gene is TRBV6-1, the J gene TRBJ1-1; the D is unclear. The CDR3 is 13 residues long. Trimming cost V 11 bases and J 1 base, with 14 bases left between them. The germline V gene encodes CDR1 MNHNS and CDR2 SASEGT. This chain's CDR3 is CAVQTAENTEAFF. The CDR3 DNA follows: TGTGCCGTCCAGACGGCAGAGAACACTGAAGCTTTCTTT.

The J gene is TRBJ1-2, the V gene TRBV2; no firm D call. In germline, CDR1 is SNHLY, CDR2 FYNNEI. The CDR3 covers 13 residues. Trimming removed 2 bases at V and 4 bases at J, with 8 bases between. This CDR3 is CASSELEFYGYTF. CDR3 nucleotide sequence: TGTGCCAGCAGTGAACTAGAATTCTATGGCTACACCTTC.